Below, 31 T cell receptor beta chains from the same sample are listed, as sequenced in a study of control samples from healthy donors and cancer patients. Measured with immunoSEQ multiplex PCR; TCRdb has only the in-frame clones, and not every one. The profile shows over 50,000 clones, around 90% of them singletons. Sequencing was performed on blood. The receptors originated from a man aged 50-60 years in good health.

The CDR3 sequence: CASSLSLGGVGSYEQYF. DNA for the CDR3: TGTGCCAGCAGCCTATCCTTGGGGGGTGTGGGGTCCTACGAGCAGTACTTC. The V gene is TRBV28, the J gene TRBJ2-7, with a possible D match to TRBD2 (6 bases). The CDR3 totals 17 residues. CDR1 is MDHEN and CDR2 is SYDVKM in the germline V gene. V gave up 6 bases and J gave up 1 base, with 22 bases separating them.

This clone occurred once. The chain links TRBV7-8 to TRBJ1-1; maybe TRBD1 (5 bases). Germline-derived CDR1 and CDR2 are SGHVS and FQNEAQ. CDR3 length equals 16 residues. Trimming removed 1 base from V and 0 bases from J, with 12 bases in between. In DNA, the CDR3 is TGTGCCAGCAGCTTAGGAAATGTAGGGGTGAACACTGAAGCTTTCTTT. It specifies CASSLGNVGVNTEAFF.

The gene calls are TRBV6-5 and TRBJ1-1; weak D call: TRBD1 (5 bases). CDR1 and CDR2 from the germline V gene are MNHEY and SVGAGI. V was trimmed by 1 base and J by 7 bases, leaving 16 bases between them. The CDR3 is 15 amino acids. The CDR3: CASSYLGPWQGEAFF. The CDR3 coding sequence is TGTGCCAGCAGTTACTTGGGACCTTGGCAGGGTGAAGCTTTCTTT.

V and J are TRBV14 and TRBJ2-1; 11 positions match TRBD2. The trim removed 2 bases at V and 2 bases at J, leaving 14 bases unmatched. This CDR3 comprises 20 residues. The germline gives CDR1 SGHDN, CDR2 FVKESK. The CDR3 loop reads CASSQIVSGRALSPYNEQFF. For the CDR3, the DNA is TGTGCCAGCAGCCAAATAGTTAGCGGGAGGGCCCTTAGCCCCTACAATGAGCAGTTCTTC.

This sequence joins TRBV7-9 and TRBJ2-5; D might be TRBD1 (6 bases). The V end was cut by 4 bases, the J end by 7 bases, with 13 bases between. Per germline, CDR1 SEHNR and CDR2 FQNEAQ (reference sequence). The CDR3 is 13 residues long. CDR3: CASSSQGGPTQYF. The CDR3 bases are TGTGCCAGCAGCTCGCAAGGGGGTCCGACCCAGTACTTC.

The chain carries TRBV7-9 and TRBJ2-2; TRBD1 matches 9 bases. V lost 2 bases, J lost 0 bases, and 10 bases stayed unmatched. This CDR3 spans 19 amino acids. Germline assignment: CDR1 SEHNR and CDR2 FQNEAQ (reference sequence). CDR3 DNA sequence: TGTGCCAGCAGCTTAATAATACAGGGGGCGCGTCCGAACACCGGGGAGCTGTTTTTT. It specifies CASSLIIQGARPNTGELFF. Full variable domain (missing parts from reference TRBV7-9 and TRBJ2-2): DTGVSQNPRHKITKRGQNVTFRCDPISEHNRLYWYRQTLGQGPEFLTYFQNEAQLEKSRLLSDRFSAERPKGSFSTLEIQRTEQGDSAMYLCASSLIIQGARPNTGELFFGEGSRLTVL.

The rearrangement links TRBV5-3 to TRBJ2-7, with D maybe TRBD2 (5 bases). TRBV5-3 is an ORF, with its function uncertain. V lost 0 bases and J lost 3, with 13 bases in between. The CDR3 spans 15 residues. This CDR3 reads CARSLAVEDGYEQYF. The CDR3 DNA reads as TGTGCCAGAAGCTTGGCGGTGGAGGACGGCTACGAGCAGTACTTC.

This chain uses TRBV4-2 with TRBJ1-3, with D unclear. CDR3 length: 18 residues. Germline V CDR1 and CDR2: LGHNA, YNFKEQ. V gave up 0 bases and J gave up 0 bases, with 15 bases separating them. DNA for the CDR3: TGTGCCAGCAGCCAAGAATCCCACGCTTCGAGCTCTGGAAACACCATATATTTT. Its translation is CASSQESHASSSGNTIYF.

CDR3 loop: CASSFVNTEAFF. The CDR3 coding sequence is TGTGCCAGTAGTTTTGTGAACACTGAAGCTTTCTTT. This chain links TRBV19 with TRBJ1-1, with D uncertain. Germline V CDR1 and CDR2: LNHDA, SQIVND (reference sequence). This CDR3 contains 12 residues. Trimming pared 5 bases from V and 0 bases from J, leaving 4 bases between.

The genes are TRBV2 and TRBJ1-2; tentative D call: TRBD1 (6 bases). V shed 8 bases and J shed 8 bases, with 18 bases lying between them. The length of the CDR3 is 13 residues. CDR1 and CDR2 from the germline V gene are SNHLY and FYNNEI. CDR3 in DNA: TGTGCCAGCTCATCCCTTTCTGGGGGCGGCTACACCTTC. Its protein product is CASSSLSGGGYTF.

V gene TRBV27 combines with J gene TRBJ1-3; possibly TRBD1 for D (5 bases). The CDR3 extends over 14 amino acids. Per germline, CDR1 MNHEY and CDR2 SMNVEV (reference sequence). With 2 bases removed from V and 2 bases from J, the gap between germline ends came to 7 bases. For the CDR3, the DNA is TGTGCCAGCAGTTTACAGGGTACTGGAAACACCATATATTTT. Residues: CASSLQGTGNTIYF.

The gene calls are TRBV19 and TRBJ2-3, with D hard to call. The CDR3 is 12 residues long. Germline-derived CDR1 and CDR2 are LNHDA and SQIVND (reference sequence). V lost 5 bases to trimming and J lost 0 bases, with 3 bases between them. The CDR3 nucleotides are TGTGCCAGTAGTCCTAGCACAGATACGCAGTATTTT. This translates into CASSPSTDTQYF.

This clone occurred a few times. The chain uses TRBV7-9 and TRBJ2-5; D not resolved. Deletions cut 2 bases from V and 2 bases from J, with 15 bases between. Germline V gene lookup returns CDR1 SEHNR and CDR2 FQNEAQ (reference sequence). The CDR3 covers 16 residues. CDR3 DNA: TGTGCCAGCAGCTTACCCCCCCACGCGGCACAAGAGACCCAGTACTTC. Translated, it gives CASSLPPHAAQETQYF.

The rearrangement joins TRBV18 to TRBJ1-5, with 7 bases lining up with TRBD1. The germline V gene encodes CDR1 KGHSH and CDR2 LQKENI. This CDR3 region has 16 residues. V dropped 3 bases and J dropped 5; count of bases not matched to a gene: 10. As DNA, the CDR3 is TGTGCCAGCTCACCTGGAGGTGCAGGGGGATATCAGCCCCAGCATTTT. This codes for CASSPGGAGGYQPQHF.

The chain has TRBV10-3 and TRBJ1-1; D call uncertain. V was clipped by 2 bases and J by 10 bases, with 14 bases between them. The CDR3 is 13 amino acids. Germline CDR1 is ENHRY and CDR2 is SYGVKD. The CDR3 DNA reads TGTGCCATCAGTGAGGGGAGCTTTTTTGGAGCTTTCTTT. Its protein product is CAISEGSFFGAFF.

This chain joins TRBV7-9 and TRBJ2-2, with TRBD2 matching over 12 bases. Germline-derived CDR1 and CDR2 are SEHNR and FQNEAQ (reference sequence). The CDR3 spans 17 residues. V dropped 5 bases and J dropped 0; count of bases not matched to a gene: 4. CDR3 protein: CASSPGLAGSNTGELFF. The CDR3 coding sequence is TGTGCCAGCAGCCCGGGACTAGCGGGTTCGAACACCGGGGAGCTGTTTTTT.

This chain links TRBV11-3 with TRBJ2-7; a possible D gene is TRBD1 (6 bases). The CDR3 consists of 11 residues. CDR1 is SGHNT, CDR2 YENEEA, per germline. V was trimmed by 8 bases and J by 3 bases, leaving 8 bases between them. The CDR3 reads CASRGGYEQYF. For the CDR3, the DNA is TGTGCCAGCCGAGGGGGCTACGAGCAGTACTTC.

The chain carries TRBV6-2 or TRBV6-3 and TRBJ1-1; D is undetermined. The ends were cut back, 5 bases at V and 1 base at J, with 11 bases in the middle. This CDR3 has 14 amino acids. Germline-derived CDR1 and CDR2 are MNHEY and SVGEGT. For the CDR3, the DNA is TGTGCCAGCAGTGGGGTTGGACGGAACACTGAAGCTTTCTTT. Translated, it gives CASSGVGRNTEAFF.

The chain combines TRBV7-9 with TRBJ2-7; no definite D call. Trimming took off 4 bases at V and 3 bases at J, with 4 bases between the two ends. CDR3 length: 11 amino acids. Germline V gene sequence: CDR1 SEHNR, CDR2 FQNEAQ (reference sequence). In DNA form, the CDR3 reads TGTGCCAGCAGCTCGAACTACGAGCAGTACTTC. Translated: CASSSNYEQYF.

The chain recombines TRBV18 with TRBJ2-2, with D hard to call. The germline gives CDR1 KGHSH, CDR2 LQKENI. Trimming took off 5 bases at V and 0 bases at J, with 10 bases between the two ends. The CDR3 extends over 15 amino acids. CDR3 residues: CASSSGASNTGELFF. CDR3 DNA: TGTGCCAGCTCATCAGGAGCCTCGAACACCGGGGAGCTGTTTTTT.

The V gene is TRBV25-1, the J gene TRBJ1-1; D may be TRBD1 (6 bases). Germline V lookup: CDR1 MGHDK, CDR2 SYGVNS. V was clipped by 8 bases and J by 0 bases, with 10 bases between them. The CDR3 is made up of 13 amino acids. This CDR3 is CASVGGLNTEAFF. Written as DNA, the CDR3 is TGTGCCAGCGTAGGGGGATTGAACACTGAAGCTTTCTTT.

As DNA, the CDR3 is TGTGCCAGCACCTTCCTAGGACAGGGGTCGAACACCGGGGAGCTGTTTTTT. Translated: CASTFLGQGSNTGELFF. The J gene is TRBJ2-2, the V gene TRBV28; 9 nucleotides align to TRBD1. This CDR3 is built from 17 residues. Trimming at V came to 7 bases and at J to 0 bases, leaving 9 bases not matched to a gene. Germline V gene sequence: CDR1 MDHEN, CDR2 SYDVKM.

The sample holds one count of this clone. The rearrangement links TRBV6-6 to TRBJ2-3; 7 positions agree with TRBD2. Losses at the gene ends were 5 bases for V and 3 bases for J; bases not matched to a gene: 8. The CDR3 spans 15 residues. Germline V CDR1 and CDR2: MNHNY, SVGAGI (reference sequence). The CDR3 region has the DNA TGTGCCAGCAGTGGGCTAGCGGCAAAGACAGATACGCAGTATTTT. This encodes CASSGLAAKTDTQYF.

J is TRBJ1-2 and V is TRBV28, with a weak D call TRBD1 (6 bases). This CDR3 region has 14 residues. The germline V gene encodes CDR1 MDHEN and CDR2 SYDVKM. V lost 3 bases to trimming and J lost 1 base, with 9 bases between them. DNA of the CDR3: TGTGCCAGCAGTTTGGTGGACAGTAACTATGGCTACACCTTC. The encoded protein is CASSLVDSNYGYTF.

The chain has TRBV14 and TRBJ2-1; D is undetermined. Trimming cost V 3 bases and J 4 bases, with 13 bases left between them. Looked up from germline, CDR1 is SGHDN and CDR2 is FVKESK. The CDR3 totals 15 residues. The CDR3, as DNA: TGTGCCAGCAGCCATCGAAGGAGCGTTTACAATGAGCAGTTCTTC. It is translated as CASSHRRSVYNEQFF.

This clone was counted a single time. The V and J genes are TRBV10-3 and TRBJ1-1; D possibly corresponds to TRBD1 (6 bases). CDR3 length equals 15 residues. Germline assignment: CDR1 ENHRY and CDR2 SYGVKD. V lost 4 bases to trimming and J lost 0 bases, with 12 bases between them. The CDR3: CAISAQGAMNTEAFF. For the CDR3, the DNA is TGTGCCATCAGTGCACAGGGAGCCATGAACACTGAAGCTTTCTTT.

The chain links TRBV6-1 to TRBJ1-5; D is perhaps TRBD1 (5 bases). The CDR3 is 16 residues long. The germline gives CDR1 MNHNS, CDR2 SASEGT. V gave up 2 bases and J gave up 3 bases, with 14 bases separating them. For the CDR3, the DNA is TGTGCCAGCAGTGAAAGCCGAAACGGGGCCAATCAGCCCCAGCATTTT. This gives the protein CASSESRNGANQPQHF.

V gene TRBV20-1 combines with J gene TRBJ2-1, with D possibly TRBD1 on 5 matching bases. This CDR3 spans 11 amino acids. From germline, CDR1 is DFQATT and CDR2 SNEGSKA (reference sequence). Trimming took off 4 bases at V and 7 bases at J, with 8 bases between the two ends. CDR3 sequence (DNA): TGCAGTGCTACCAGGGTGAATGAGCAGTTCTTC. Amino acid sequence: CSATRVNEQFF.

This clone was seen once. The chain combines TRBV29-1 with TRBJ1-1; D is unclear. The germline CDR1 and CDR2 sequences are SQVTM and ANQGSEA. V shed 0 bases and J shed 0 bases, with 11 bases lying between them. The CDR3 runs 15 residues. The CDR3 spells CSVEDLLPMNTEAFF. The CDR3 nucleotides are TGCAGCGTTGAAGATCTACTCCCAATGAACACTGAAGCTTTCTTT. The variable domain in full, with the rest retrieved from reference TRBV29-1 and TRBJ1-1, is SAVISQKPSRDICQRGTSLTIQCQVDSQVTMMFWYRQQPGQSLTLIATANQGSEATYESGFVIDKFPISRPNLTFSTLTVSNMSPEDSSIYLCSVEDLLPMNTEAFFGQGTRLTVV.

The chain recombines TRBV27 with TRBJ1-1, with D unresolved. Trimming took off 6 bases at V and 3 bases at J, with 8 bases between the two ends. The CDR3 loop spans 12 amino acids. Germline CDR1 and CDR2: MNHEY and SMNVEV (reference sequence). The CDR3 spells CASRALDTEAFF. The CDR3 nucleotides are TGTGCCAGCAGGGCCCTAGACACTGAAGCTTTCTTT.

V is TRBV10-3 and J is TRBJ2-5; 8 bases are a match to TRBD2. Germline V gene lookup returns CDR1 ENHRY and CDR2 SYGVKD. The CDR3 length is 15 residues. The trim removed 4 bases at V and 2 bases at J, leaving 6 bases unmatched. For the CDR3, the DNA is TGTGCCATCAGTGGTAAGCGGGAGACGCAAGAGACCCAGTACTTC. It encodes CAISGKRETQETQYF.